The clone carrying this T cell receptor beta chain showed up just a few times. Its antigen is unknown. This specimen comes from a study of regulatory T cells in long-lasting Graves disease. Study-wide results and limits: Under persistent disease, TRBV28, TRBJ1-2 and TRBJ2-5 were used preferentially.

Building of the TCR beta libraries involved iRepertoire HTBI primers and Arm-PCR of CDR3 regions. TCRdb fed the multiplex PCR reads into MiXCR, producing one record per CDR3 protein. The sample records 350,000 to 450,000 distinct CDR3 sequences, 15% being singletons. The time point is: newly diagnosed GD, antithyroid drugs for less than 3 months. Following extraction of RNA from PBMCs, that RNA was used to make the TCR library. The CDR3 totals 13 residues. V lost 8 bases to trimming and J lost 1 base, with 11 bases between them. The sample also formed part of further work on T cells in Graves' hyperthyroidism and ophthalmopathy. In that study: Subjects aged 18 to 65 presented with newly diagnosed hyperthyroidism of less than 2 months' duration. The HTBI primer set was used in a first-round RT-PCR of the TCR CDR3. Ophthalmopathy prediction by the model preceded onset by a median about 6.5 months.

This specimen consisted of peripheral blood mononuclear cells (PBMCs), obtained at new diagnosis, from a patient treated with antithyroid drugs. The clonotype originates from a woman aged 40 to 50 with Graves disease. The chain couples TRBV12-3 or TRBV12-4 to TRBJ2-5, with D perhaps TRBD1 (5 bases). CDR3 sequence (DNA): TGTGCCAGCCGTAGGGGAACCCAAGAGACCCAGTACTTC. Amino acid sequence: CASRRGTQETQYF.